A single sample gave rise to the 21 T cell receptor beta chains below, sequenced in a study of blood T cell repertoires in COVID-19 (dated by TCRdb to 2020 to 2022). The method behind the library was the immunoSEQ multiplex PCR assay. TCRdb carries this immuneACCESS record with in-frame sequences only. Its versions omit some clonotypes, under half of them owing to an unresolved V gene in the studies checked, with the rest unexplained. Present in this sample are around 220,000 clones, roughly 84% of which were seen just once. The ten largest clones represent 6.8% of the sample. The sequencing sample was made of PBMCs or T cells enriched from blood (not recorded which). All receptors come from a woman aged 40 to 50 who had recovered from COVID-19.

The chain uses TRBV4-3 and TRBJ2-7; TRBD2 is a possible D gene (6 bases). There are 17 residues in the CDR3. Germline CDR1 is LGHNA and CDR2 is YSLEER. V was pared by 0 bases and J by 0 bases, with 15 bases between. CDR3 in amino acids: CASSQDEDSEGSYEQYV. CDR3 nucleotides: TGCGCCAGCAGCCAAGATGAAGATTCGGAGGGCTCCTACGAGCAGTACGTC.

The V and J genes are TRBV12-3 or TRBV12-4 and TRBJ1-2, with D possibly being TRBD1 (5 bases). Trimming pared 3 bases from V and 8 bases from J, leaving 13 bases between. This CDR3 comprises 13 residues. The CDR3 loop reads CASSFGAQRGYTF. CDR3 in DNA: TGTGCCAGCAGTTTTGGGGCCCAGAGGGGCTACACCTTC.

This rearrangement joins TRBV19 to TRBJ1-4, with 8 bases identical to TRBD1. There are 14 residues in the CDR3. The trim removed 5 bases at V and 9 bases at J, leaving 8 bases unmatched. Germline lookup yields CDR1 LNHDA and CDR2 SQIVND (reference sequence). CDR3 sequence (DNA): TGTGCCAGTAGTGCGACAGGGGAGGCGCAAAAACTGTTTTTT. This sequence encodes CASSATGEAQKLFF.

The genes are TRBV11-3 and TRBJ2-2, with D possibly being TRBD2 (5 bases). The CDR3 has 15 residues. The V end lost 5 bases, the J end lost 5 bases, and 15 bases lay between the germline ends. Germline V gene sequence: CDR1 SGHNT, CDR2 YENEEA. CDR3 region: CASSLSFRGTGELFF. CDR3 DNA sequence: TGTGCCAGCAGCCTAAGTTTCCGGGGAACCGGGGAGCTGTTTTTT.

This chain connects TRBV19 to TRBJ2-7, with a weak D call TRBD1 (6 bases). The V end was cut by 5 bases, the J end by 3 bases, with 23 bases between. CDR3 length: 17 residues. The germline V gene has CDR1 LNHDA and CDR2 SQIVND (reference sequence). The CDR3 DNA reads TGTGCCAGTAGTCCCCTGCAGGGGACGCTAGGACGCTACGAGCAGTACTTC. Encoded protein: CASSPLQGTLGRYEQYF.

V usage is TRBV30 and J usage is TRBJ1-2, with TRBD1 identical over 12 bases. V lost 5 bases, J lost 3 bases, and 1 base stayed unmatched. The CDR3 sequence is 13 residues long. Per germline, CDR1 GTSNPN and CDR2 SVGIG (reference sequence). This chain's CDR3 is CAWGTGGDYGYTF. For the CDR3, the DNA is TGTGCCTGGGGGACAGGGGGCGACTATGGCTACACCTTC.

The CDR3 nucleotides read TGTGCCAGCAGTTACGGGACTAGCGGGAGGGTGGATACGCAGTATTTT. Its translation is CASSYGTSGRVDTQYF. The rearrangement uses TRBV6-6 and TRBJ2-3, with 16 bases matching TRBD2. The CDR3 extends over 16 amino acids. The V segment lost 2 bases and the J segment 6 bases; nucleotides outside the gene matches: 2. Germline V gene lookup returns CDR1 MNHNY and CDR2 SVGAGI (reference sequence).

The rearrangement joins TRBV18 to TRBJ2-1; possibly TRBD1 for D (5 bases). Germline assignment: CDR1 KGHSH and CDR2 LQKENI. This CDR3 has 14 residues. Trimming pared 1 base from V and 6 bases from J, leaving 10 bases between. The CDR3 DNA reads TGTGCCAGCTCACCACGGACACCCCTCAATGAGCAGTTCTTC. Encoded protein: CASSPRTPLNEQFF.

The rearrangement links TRBV9 to TRBJ1-2, with 10 bases that match TRBD1. The CDR3 length is 13 residues. Germline CDR1 SGDLS, CDR2 YYNGEE. J gave up 5 bases and V 3 bases, and 1 base lay outside the gene matches. CDR3 sequence: CASSGDRGYGYTF. CDR3 DNA: TGTGCCAGCAGCGGGGACAGGGGTTATGGCTACACCTTC.

This clone was found a few times. The gene calls are TRBV27 and TRBJ1-1, with 7 bases aligning to TRBD1. Germline assignment: CDR1 MNHEY and CDR2 SMNVEV (reference sequence). With V trimmed by 4 bases and J by 10 bases, 6 bases remained unmatched. The CDR3 totals 12 residues. This CDR3 reads CASSSGGQSAFF. CDR3 coding DNA: TGTGCCAGCAGTTCCGGGGGACAGTCAGCTTTCTTT.

The chain uses TRBV7-2 and TRBJ2-1; 8 bases align to TRBD2. With 4 bases clipped from V and 4 bases from J, the junction kept 9 bases outside the gene matches. The CDR3 is made up of 16 amino acids. Germline V gene data show CDR1 as SGHTA and CDR2 as FQGNSA. The CDR3 DNA reads TGTGCCAGCAGCTACTTAACGGGGGGGGCATACAATGAGCAGTTCTTC. This codes for CASSYLTGGAYNEQFF. Full variable domain (outside the CDR3, taken from reference TRBV7-2 and TRBJ2-1): GAGVSQSPSNKVTEKGKDVELRCDPISGHTALYWYRQSLGQGLEFLIYFQGNSAPDKSGLPSDRFSAERTGGSVSTLTIQRTQQEDSAVYLCASSYLTGGAYNEQFFGPGTRLTVL.

The chain couples TRBV7-2 to TRBJ1-2; the match to TRBD1 covers 8 bases. V lost 0 bases to trimming and J lost 6 bases; unmatched junction nucleotides: 0. The CDR3 runs to 13 residues. Germline CDR1 SGHTA, CDR2 FQGNSA. The CDR3 DNA reads as TGTGCCAGCAGCTTAGCGACAGGGGATGGCTACACCTTC. Its protein product is CASSLATGDGYTF.

The chain links TRBV4-1 to TRBJ2-1, with 7 bases lining up with TRBD2. CDR1 and CDR2 (germline): MGHRA, YSYEKL. V trimming: 4 bases; J trimming: 5 bases; junction bases outside the gene matches: 8. The CDR3 runs to 15 residues. CDR3 DNA: TGCGCCAGCAGCCTCGTCGGACTAGTCAACAATGAGCAGTTCTTC. Protein product: CASSLVGLVNNEQFF.

In its sample, this clone was seen once. V usage is TRBV28 and J usage is TRBJ1-5, with D maybe TRBD1 (5 bases). Trimming took off 6 bases at V and 3 bases at J, with 12 bases between the two ends. There are 14 residues in the CDR3. CDR1 and CDR2 (germline): MDHEN, SYDVKM. CDR3 region: CASSTGQDNQPQHF. The CDR3 DNA sequence: TGTGCCAGCAGCACCGGACAAGACAATCAGCCCCAGCATTTT.

This clone showed up just once. This sequence joins TRBV11-2 and TRBJ1-2, with 8 bases lining up with TRBD1. Germline V CDR1 and CDR2: SGHAT, FQNNGV. The CDR3 covers 16 residues. J gave up 3 bases and V 8 bases, and 14 bases lay outside the gene matches. The CDR3 DNA reads as TGTGCCAGCCTCATTCCCTCAGGGGGCCTGGACTATGGCTACACCTTC. Translated: CASLIPSGGLDYGYTF.

As regards this clone: Sequence at one end of the junction differs from germline and may be a read error. The CDR3: CASRQGGGRGENIQYF. The CDR3 DNA reads TGCGCCAGCAGGCAAGGGGGCGGGAGGGGCGAAAACATTCAGTACTTC. The rearrangement joins TRBV4-1 to TRBJ2-4; 9 bases are a match to TRBD2. Per the germline V gene, CDR1 is MGHRA and CDR2 is YSYEKL. The CDR3 is 16 amino acids.

The chain couples TRBV12-3 or TRBV12-4 to TRBJ2-1, with D tentatively TRBD1 (5 bases). The CDR3 is 13 residues long. V lost 5 bases, J lost 10 bases, and 15 bases lay in between. Written as DNA, the CDR3 is TGTGCCAGCAGTCTCGGCCAGGGCTTCGAGCAGTTCTTC. Protein sequence: CASSLGQGFEQFF.

The chain combines TRBV4-1 with TRBJ2-1, with 9 bases that match TRBD1. The CDR3 covers 18 residues. The V and J ends lost 1 base and 10 bases, in that order; junction bases with no gene match: 17. Germline V lookup: CDR1 MGHRA, CDR2 YSYEKL. CDR3 sequence reads: CASSQGVWDRDSYGEQFF. The CDR3 nucleotides read TGCGCCAGCAGCCAAGGGGTCTGGGACAGGGACTCCTACGGGGAGCAGTTCTTC.

The chain is built from TRBV6-1 and TRBJ1-5; tentatively, D is TRBD1 (5 bases). The CDR3 is made up of 15 amino acids. Germline V gives CDR1 MNHNS, CDR2 SASEGT. The germline V and J ends were trimmed by 2 bases and 7 bases, with 15 bases remaining between them. CDR3 sequence: CASSEWGRGPQPQHF. The CDR3 DNA is TGTGCCAGCAGTGAATGGGGCAGAGGTCCCCAGCCCCAGCATTTT.

The chain combines TRBV7-7 with TRBJ2-1, with 10 bases that match TRBD1. Germline-derived CDR1 and CDR2 are SSHAT and FNYEAQ (reference sequence). The CDR3 covers 15 residues. Trimming cost V 5 bases and J 6 bases; bases outside gene matches: 7. CDR3 nucleotides: TGTGCCAGCAGCCAGGACAGGGGGACGGTCAATGAGCAGTTCTTC. This sequence encodes CASSQDRGTVNEQFF.

The chain couples TRBV2 to TRBJ1-2, with D hard to call. This CDR3 comprises 14 residues. V dropped 4 bases and J dropped 4 bases, with 13 bases sitting between them. The V gene's germline CDR1 is SNHLY and CDR2 FYNNEI. CDR3 in DNA: TGTGCCAGCAGTGGACATGCAGGAACCTATGGCTACACCTTC. Encoded protein: CASSGHAGTYGYTF.